The present T cell receptor (beta chain) was sequenced within a study of PD-1 blockade in classical Hodgkin lymphoma (dated by TCRdb to 2020 to 2022). As for the study more broadly: Nivolumab dosing was 3 mg/kg intravenously every 2 weeks, continuing until either disease progression or unacceptable toxicity. To define a peripheral blood immune signature of response to PD-1 blockade in classical Hodgkin lymphoma, the study combined TCR beta sequencing with CyTOF.

What the work shows at the level of the full study, not this receptor alone: Baseline diversity similar to that of newly diagnosed patients was observed in trial patients achieving complete response, whereas significantly lower diversity was observed in partial responders and progressors. Diversity was lower in patients who began nivolumab less than 1 year after ASCT, so these patients were left out of later analyses to avoid confounding by immune reconstitution. The study covered only a single clinical trial cohort, and the causes of the repertoire differences, possibly disease activity or prior therapy, were still not defined. A significant rise by C4D1 was seen in CD4+ but not CD8+ TCR diversity (p=0.0027 vs p=0.16), with the rise being most apparent in complete responders (p=0.02). Newly diagnosed patients were reported to have lower baseline TCR diversity than healthy donors, and relapsed/refractory patients were reported to have lower baseline TCR diversity still.

Genomic DNA was extracted with the Qiagen DNeasy kit from unsorted PBMCs and from negatively selected CD4+ and CD8+ fractions. Amplification of TCR beta CDR3 regions was done by immunoSEQ multiplex PCR with primers that anneal to V and J segments. A synthetic immune receptor repertoire was used to minimize amplification bias, and any residual bias was removed computationally once sequencing was done. Per the authors' processing: Repertoire diversity was quantified as the Shannon entropy index using custom Python scripts. The unsorted, CD4+ and CD8+ repertoires were each analyzed separately, with the exception of combined analyses, where CD4+ and CD8+ sequences were merged in silico. A clone was considered expanded if an increase in frequency of at least 2-fold after treatment relative to C1D1 was found, and a pseudocount of 0.5 was applied to clones undetected at baseline. Singleton clones were defined as clones with 0 or 1 copy at C1D1, and non-singleton clones were defined as clones with 2 or more copies. By matching protein sequences in sorted samples from the same patient, clones expanded in unsorted samples were annotated as CD4+, CD8+ or unknown. Wilcoxon tests were applied to paired samples to test diversity changes from C1D1 to C4D1. Not all clones reach the TCRdb copy of this immuneACCESS table, which keeps in-frame sequences only. Checked studies attribute under half of the gap to unresolved V genes and leave the rest unexplained. The V and J calls and clone size are taken from that table; D and trimming were inferred from the DNA. Here the sample has tens of thousands of clones; more than 85% occur a single time. Of the sample, around 0.3% is held by the ten largest clones.

As to this clone: Its antigen has not been determined. The sample holds no much larger clone one base away, and base qualities are not on file.

V loses 0 bases, J loses 6 bases, and the germline ends lie 9 bases apart. The CDR3 numbers 14 residues from cysteine through phenylalanine. Solely the CDR3 DNA is kept, with 42 bases framed from the first base. CDR1 and CDR2 are drawn from the germline V gene: ENHRY, SYGVKD. This specimen's time point label, per the study, means: cycle 4 day 1 (C4D1), after around six weeks of nivolumab. Every trial patient had relapsed after autologous stem cell transplantation, and cohorts A, B and C differed in prior brentuximab vedotin exposure. Magnetic negative selection with a Miltenyi CD4+ T cell isolation kit was used to purify CD4+ T cells from thawed PBMCs. The trial cohort included 55 to 65 patients with relapsed/refractory classical Hodgkin lymphoma, and each patient had a best overall response of complete response, partial response or progressive disease. Single-agent nivolumab was administered to trial patients in the multi-cohort phase II CheckMate 205 trial. Best overall response was determined by an independent review committee according to the 2007 International Working Group response criteria. Trial PBMCs were collected immediately before nivolumab initiation (C1D1) and during therapy at cycle 2 day 1 and cycle 4 day 1. After peripheral blood was drawn into 8 mL Vacutainer Cell Preparation Tubes, PBMCs were isolated by centrifugation and then cryopreserved. Purified CD4+ and CD8+ fractions were generated only in cases for which an additional PBMC sample was available. On LS columns in a quadroMACS separator, the magnetically labelled cells were depleted, and the flow-through was collected as the purified fraction.

The input for sequencing was CD4+ T cells from blood, taken before the fourth cycle of nivolumab. The TCR was taken from a human donor with classical Hodgkin lymphoma. The V and J genes are TRBV10-3 and TRBJ2-1, with TRBD1 as a weak D call on 6 bases. The CDR3 region reads CAISESVGGNEQFF. The nucleotide sequence is TGTGCCATCAGTGAGTCGGTAGGGGGCAATGAGCAGTTCTTC.